This TCR beta chain was obtained from a study of vaccination and CD4 T cells after COVID-19. With the Oncomine TCR Beta short-read assay, DNA from cultured CD4+ T cells was sequenced. TCRdb reanalysed the PCR reads using MiXCR and keeps one entry per CDR3 protein. The sample comprises 9,000 to 10,000 distinct CDR3 sequences, approximately 67% of which are singletons, and 7% to 10% rests with the top ten. On this clonotype itself: Antigen unknown.

V shed 4 bases and J shed 0 bases, with 16 bases lying between them. There are 16 residues in the CDR3. CDR1 is DFQATT, CDR2 SNEGSKA, per germline (reference sequence). Study findings and constraints: Researchers looked at relatively few convalescent patients and had no early post-infection timepoints.

Treatment indicated: roughly 10-day PBMC culture with coronavirus spike peptide pools or control peptides (ViraFEST assay). Negative selection isolated the CD4+ T cells once the cells had been cultured for about ten days. The sequenced sample was CD4+ T cells from blood, cultured in vitro, obtained before SARS-CoV-2 vaccination. The clonotype was recovered from a human donor who had recovered from COVID-19. The rearrangement joins TRBV20-1 to TRBJ1-5; D possibly corresponds to TRBD1 (5 bases). CDR3 amino acids: CSANKDSGNSNQPQHF. For the CDR3, the DNA is TGCAGTGCTAACAAAGACAGTGGAAATAGCAATCAGCCCCAGCATTTT.